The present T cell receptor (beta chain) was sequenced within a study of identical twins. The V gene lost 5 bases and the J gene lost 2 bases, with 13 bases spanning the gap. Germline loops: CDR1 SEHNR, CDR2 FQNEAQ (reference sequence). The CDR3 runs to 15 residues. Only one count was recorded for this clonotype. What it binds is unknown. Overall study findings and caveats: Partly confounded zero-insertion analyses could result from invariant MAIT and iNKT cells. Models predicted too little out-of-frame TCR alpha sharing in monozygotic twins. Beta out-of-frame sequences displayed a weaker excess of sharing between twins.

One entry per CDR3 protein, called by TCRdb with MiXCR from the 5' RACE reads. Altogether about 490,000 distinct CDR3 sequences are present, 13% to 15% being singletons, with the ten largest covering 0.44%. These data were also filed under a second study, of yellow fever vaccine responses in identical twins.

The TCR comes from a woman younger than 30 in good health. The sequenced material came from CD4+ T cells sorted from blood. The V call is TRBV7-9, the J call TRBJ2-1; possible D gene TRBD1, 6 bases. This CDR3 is CASSRDKGTYNEQFF. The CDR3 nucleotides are TGTGCCAGCAGCAGGGACAAGGGTACCTACAATGAGCAGTTCTTC.